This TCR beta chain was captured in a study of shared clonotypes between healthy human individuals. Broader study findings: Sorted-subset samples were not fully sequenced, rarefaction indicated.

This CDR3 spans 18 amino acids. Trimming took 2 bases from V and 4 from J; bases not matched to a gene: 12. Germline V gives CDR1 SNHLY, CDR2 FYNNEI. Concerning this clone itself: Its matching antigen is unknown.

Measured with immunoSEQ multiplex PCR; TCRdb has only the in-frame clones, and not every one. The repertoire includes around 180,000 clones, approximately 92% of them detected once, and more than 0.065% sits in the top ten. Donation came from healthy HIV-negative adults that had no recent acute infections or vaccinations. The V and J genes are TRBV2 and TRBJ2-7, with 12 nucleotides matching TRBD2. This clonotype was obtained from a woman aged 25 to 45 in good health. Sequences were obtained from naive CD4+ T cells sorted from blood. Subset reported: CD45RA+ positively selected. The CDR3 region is CASSEMLAGGPSVYEQYF. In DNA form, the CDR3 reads TGTGCCAGCAGTGAAATGCTAGCGGGAGGGCCCTCGGTGTACGAGCAGTACTTC. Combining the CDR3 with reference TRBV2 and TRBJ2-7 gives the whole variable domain EPEVTQTPSHQVTQMGQEVILRCVPISNHLYFYWYRQILGQKVEFLVSFYNNEISEKSEIFDDQFSVERPDGSNFTLKIRSTKLEDSAMYFCASSEMLAGGPSVYEQYFGPGTRLTVT.